This T cell receptor (beta chain) emerged from a study of shared T cell receptors in the human thymus. The repertoire was sequenced with immunoSEQ multiplex PCR; TCRdb's copy has only in-frame clones and lacks some. The data contain roughly 710,000 clones, 80% to 90% of them singletons. The data were also submitted as part of a second study, on human thymus T cells. In that study: The donors were infants in Finland with congenital heart defects, otherwise immunologically healthy.

The sequenced material came from thymocytes. The receptor was isolated from a girl under two years old with a congenital heart defect.

The CDR3: CADSRRGYTF. The DNA of the CDR3 is TGTGCAGATTCGAGGCGAGGCTACACCTTC. The chain is built from TRBV7-4 and TRBJ1-2, with unresolved D. CDR3 length equals 10 residues. Germline CDR1 is SGHVT and CDR2 is SQSDAQ.